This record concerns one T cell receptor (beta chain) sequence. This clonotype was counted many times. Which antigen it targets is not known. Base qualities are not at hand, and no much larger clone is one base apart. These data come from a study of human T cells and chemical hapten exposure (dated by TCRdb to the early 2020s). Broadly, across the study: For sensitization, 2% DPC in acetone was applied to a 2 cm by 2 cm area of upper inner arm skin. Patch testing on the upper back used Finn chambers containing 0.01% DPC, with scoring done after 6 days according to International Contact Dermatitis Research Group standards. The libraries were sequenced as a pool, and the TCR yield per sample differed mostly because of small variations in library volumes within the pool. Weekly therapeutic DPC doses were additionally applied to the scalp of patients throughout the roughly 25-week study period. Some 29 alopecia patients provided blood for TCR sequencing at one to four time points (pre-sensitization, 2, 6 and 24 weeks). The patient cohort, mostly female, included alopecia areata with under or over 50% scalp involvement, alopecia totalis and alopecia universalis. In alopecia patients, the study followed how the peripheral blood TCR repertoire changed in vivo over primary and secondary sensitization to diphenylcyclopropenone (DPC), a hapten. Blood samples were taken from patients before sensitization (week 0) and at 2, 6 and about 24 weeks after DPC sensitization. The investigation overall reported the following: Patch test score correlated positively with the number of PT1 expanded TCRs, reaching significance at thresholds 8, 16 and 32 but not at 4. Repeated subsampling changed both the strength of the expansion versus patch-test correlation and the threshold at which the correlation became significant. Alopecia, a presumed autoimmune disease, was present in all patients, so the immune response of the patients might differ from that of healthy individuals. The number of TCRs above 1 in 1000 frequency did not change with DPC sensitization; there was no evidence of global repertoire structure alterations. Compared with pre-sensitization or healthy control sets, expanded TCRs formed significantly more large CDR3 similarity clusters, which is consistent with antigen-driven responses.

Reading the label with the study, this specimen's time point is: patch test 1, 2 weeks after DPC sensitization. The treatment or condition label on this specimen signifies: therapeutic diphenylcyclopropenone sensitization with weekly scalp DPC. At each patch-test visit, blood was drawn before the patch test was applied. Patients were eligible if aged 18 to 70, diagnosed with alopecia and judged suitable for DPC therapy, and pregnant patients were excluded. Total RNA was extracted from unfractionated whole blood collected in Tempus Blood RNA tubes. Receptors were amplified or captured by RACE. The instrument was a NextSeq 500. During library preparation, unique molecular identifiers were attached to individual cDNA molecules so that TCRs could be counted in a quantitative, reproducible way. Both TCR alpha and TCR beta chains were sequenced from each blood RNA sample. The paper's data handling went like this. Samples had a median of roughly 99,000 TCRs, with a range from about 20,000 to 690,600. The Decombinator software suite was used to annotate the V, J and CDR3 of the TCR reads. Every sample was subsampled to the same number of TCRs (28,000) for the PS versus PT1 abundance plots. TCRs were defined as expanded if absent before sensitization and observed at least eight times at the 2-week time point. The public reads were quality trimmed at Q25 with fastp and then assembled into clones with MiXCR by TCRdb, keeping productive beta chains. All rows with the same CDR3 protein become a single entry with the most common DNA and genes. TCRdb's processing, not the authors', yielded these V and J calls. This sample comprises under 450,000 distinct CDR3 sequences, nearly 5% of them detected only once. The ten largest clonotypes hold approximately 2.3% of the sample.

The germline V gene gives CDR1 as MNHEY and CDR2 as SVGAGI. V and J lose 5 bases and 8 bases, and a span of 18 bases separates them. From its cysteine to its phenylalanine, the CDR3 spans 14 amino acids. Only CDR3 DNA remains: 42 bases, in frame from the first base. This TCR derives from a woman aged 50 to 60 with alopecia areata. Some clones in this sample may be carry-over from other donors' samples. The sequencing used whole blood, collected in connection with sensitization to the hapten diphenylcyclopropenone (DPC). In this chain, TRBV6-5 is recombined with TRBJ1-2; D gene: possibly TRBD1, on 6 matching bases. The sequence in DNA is TGTGCCAGCAGTCGAGGAGGCGGGGGGCGAGGCTACACCTTC. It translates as CASSRGGGGRGYTF.